The clone carrying this T cell receptor (beta chain) was seen only a few times. Original analysis: Nucleated cell number was recorded as an estimate derived from reference gene primer amplification. TCRdb's table, derived via immunoSEQ multiplex PCR, lists solely in-frame clones and lacks some. The V and J calls and the clone size are those of that table, but D and trimming were determined from the DNA. Among fewer than 400,000 clones listed, approximately 88% were seen once. CDR1 and CDR2 (germline): MDHEN, SYDVKM. The CDR3 sequence is 15 residues long. The V end lost 5 bases, the J end lost 3 bases, and 14 bases lay between the germline ends. The data belong to a study of blood T cell repertoires in COVID-19. Background on the study: COVID-19 samples collected from the United States, Italy and Spain covered acute and convalescent phases.

This chain uses TRBV28 with TRBJ2-1, with D tentatively TRBD1 (6 bases). The clonotype was recovered from a man between 25 and 39 years old who had recovered from COVID-19. The specimen sequenced was PBMCs or T cells enriched from blood (not recorded which). CDR3 region: CASSLPGVGYNEQFF. The CDR3 nucleotides read TGTGCCAGCAGTCTCCCAGGGGTTGGCTACAATGAGCAGTTCTTC. The entire variable domain, with the rest obtained from reference TRBV28 and TRBJ2-1, is as follows: DVKVTQSSRYLVKRTGEKVFLECVQDMDHENMFWYRQDPGLGLRLIYFSYDVKMKEKGDIPEGYSVSREKKERFSLILESASTNQTSMYLCASSLPGVGYNEQFFGPGTRLTVL.